The sequence of this TCR beta chain was determined in a study of PD-1 blockade in mismatch repair-deficient tumors. Study-level information: Patients had approximately 11 mismatch repair-deficient cancer types and were previously treated and progressing.

Mismatch repair deficiency was confirmed in all patients, by PCR or immunohistochemistry. The data were produced by immunoSEQ multiplex PCR, yet TCRdb's version contains in-frame clones alone and is incomplete. This table has roughly 130,000 clones, around nine tenths appearing once. In its sample, this clone was seen once. What it recognizes is unknown. Study outcomes and limitations: Rapid post-treatment expansion, then contraction, generally preceding radiologic response, marked tumor-resident clones.

The germline V and J ends were trimmed by 6 bases and 0 bases, with 12 bases remaining between them. The germline V gene encodes CDR1 MNHEY and CDR2 SVGAGI. The CDR3 length is 15 residues. This chain connects TRBV6-5 to TRBJ2-1; the D is unclear. The material sequenced was peripheral blood, taken approximately 72 weeks after starting pembrolizumab. This TCR was recovered from an adult with mismatch repair-deficient cancer. CDR3 loop: CASRLTLSSYNEQFF. CDR3 DNA: TGTGCCAGCAGGTTGACTTTGAGCTCCTACAATGAGCAGTTCTTC.